This TCR beta chain was sequenced for a study of CD8 T cells in ankylosing spondylitis. Whole-study findings and limits: A TCR beta motif of about eight highly homologous variants appeared characteristic of ankylosing spondylitis blood. Significant enrichment of disease-linked clones was reportedly seen in matched ankylosing spondylitis synovial fluid.

This CDR3 spans 15 amino acids. CDR1 KGHSH and CDR2 LQKENI come from the germline V gene. V was clipped by 5 bases and J by 4 bases; unmatched bases: 7. This clonotype was seen only a few times. The antigen remains undetermined. One entry per CDR3 protein results from TCRdb running MiXCR on the 5' RACE reads. The table lists 300,000 to 350,000 distinct CDR3 sequences, roughly 14% of them singletons, with approximately 1.1% in the top ten. This sequence originates from a male donor with ankylosing spondylitis or in good health (not recorded which). Sequencing was done on a sample of blood, either unsorted or a sorted T cell fraction (not recorded which). The V gene is TRBV18, the J gene TRBJ2-1; 8 positions match TRBD1. CDR3 nucleotide sequence: TGTGCCAGCTCAAGTTCCGGACAGGGTTACAATGAGCAGTTCTTC. Translation: CASSSSGQGYNEQFF.